What follows describes a single TCR beta chain. PCR involved 60 Vbeta and 13 Jbeta primers. Profiling relied on immunoSEQ multiplex PCR, and the TCRdb table lists in-frame clones only, not all of them. The sample lists about 190,000 clones; 78% were seen once. This sample is part of a study of cytomegalovirus exposure and HLA in healthy donors. The sample consisted of PBMCs. This sequence originates from a woman in her 30s in good health and CMV-seropositive.

The CDR3 coding sequence is TGCGCCAGCAGCCAAGCCGGACAGAACACCGGGGAGCTGTTTTTT. It yields the protein CASSQAGQNTGELFF. The J gene is TRBJ2-2, the V gene TRBV4-1, with D perhaps matching TRBD1 (5 bases). Per the germline V gene, CDR1 is MGHRA and CDR2 is YSYEKL. V lost 1 base, J lost 1 base, and 7 bases lay in between. CDR3 length equals 15 residues.